This TCR beta chain stems from a study of blood T cell repertoires in COVID-19. Here immunoSEQ multiplex PCR was the method, and the copy in TCRdb shows in-frame clones only, minus some. The table includes a few hundred thousand clones, around 90% detected once. Germline V gene data show CDR1 as SGHTA and CDR2 as FQGNSA. The V end was cut by 5 bases, the J end by 1 base, with 11 bases between. CDR3 size: 15 residues. The source is a man aged 18 to 30 with active or convalescent COVID-19. Sample: peripheral blood. The gene calls are TRBV7-2 and TRBJ2-2; TRBD1 might be the D (6 bases). CDR3 protein: CASSHVTGNTGELFF. Written as DNA, the CDR3 is TGTGCCAGCAGCCACGTGACAGGGAACACCGGGGAGCTGTTTTTT. The whole variable domain, filled in from reference TRBV7-2 and TRBJ2-2, reads GAGVSQSPSNKVTEKGKDVELRCDPISGHTALYWYRQSLGQGLEFLIYFQGNSAPDKSGLPSDRFSAERTGGSVSTLTIQRTQQEDSAVYLCASSHVTGNTGELFFGEGSRLTVL.